This T cell receptor (beta chain) was sequenced during a study of cytomegalovirus exposure and HLA in healthy donors. As for the study in general: There were 90 million to 130 million unique TCR beta sequences, drawn from about 200 million T cells, in an earlier analysis.

CDR3 length equals 14 residues. The germline CDR1 and CDR2 sequences are MNHNS and SASEGT. Trimming left V 4 bases short and J 10 bases short, with 16 bases between. Concerning this clone: Its matching antigen is unknown.

Researchers ran the PCR with 60 Vbeta and 13 Jbeta primers. Profiled with immunoSEQ multiplex PCR; TCRdb holds only in-frame clones, not every one. The profile shows roughly 63,000 clones, roughly 77% of them singletons. Overall study findings and caveats: TCR beta chain V- and J-gene trimming was linked, in a later analysis, to a missense variant in DCLRE1C. Among TCR beta chains, those listed as cytomegalovirus-associated numbered roughly 150.

The clonotype was recovered from a woman in her thirties or forties in good health and CMV-seropositive. The genes are TRBV6-1 and TRBJ1-4, with TRBD1 as a possible D gene (6 bases). Sequenced: PBMCs. In DNA form, the CDR3 reads TGTGCCAGCAGTGGCGGGGGCGGACTGGGAAAACTGTTTTTT. This translates into CASSGGGGLGKLFF.